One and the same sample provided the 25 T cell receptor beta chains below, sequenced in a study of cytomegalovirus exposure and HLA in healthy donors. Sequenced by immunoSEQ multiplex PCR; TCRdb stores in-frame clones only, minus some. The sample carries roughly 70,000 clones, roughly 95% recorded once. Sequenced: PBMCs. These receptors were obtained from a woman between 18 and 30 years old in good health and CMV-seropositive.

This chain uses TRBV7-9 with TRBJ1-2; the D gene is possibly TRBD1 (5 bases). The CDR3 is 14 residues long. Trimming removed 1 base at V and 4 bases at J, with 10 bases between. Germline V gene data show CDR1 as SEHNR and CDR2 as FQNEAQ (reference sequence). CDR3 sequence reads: CASSLETGIYGYTF. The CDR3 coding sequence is TGTGCCAGCAGCTTAGAAACAGGCATCTATGGCTACACCTTC.

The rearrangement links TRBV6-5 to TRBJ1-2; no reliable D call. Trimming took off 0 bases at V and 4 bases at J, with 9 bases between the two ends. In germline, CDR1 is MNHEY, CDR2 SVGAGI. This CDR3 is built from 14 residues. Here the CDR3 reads CASSYSGGGYGYTF. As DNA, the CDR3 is TGTGCCAGCAGTTACTCTGGCGGAGGCTATGGCTACACCTTC.

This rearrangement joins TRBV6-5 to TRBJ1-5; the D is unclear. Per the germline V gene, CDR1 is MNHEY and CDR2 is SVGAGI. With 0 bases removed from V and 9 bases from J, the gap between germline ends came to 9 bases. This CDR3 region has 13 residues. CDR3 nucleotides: TGTGCCAGCAGTTACTCGATTCTATGGCCCCAGCATTTT. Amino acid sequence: CASSYSILWPQHF.

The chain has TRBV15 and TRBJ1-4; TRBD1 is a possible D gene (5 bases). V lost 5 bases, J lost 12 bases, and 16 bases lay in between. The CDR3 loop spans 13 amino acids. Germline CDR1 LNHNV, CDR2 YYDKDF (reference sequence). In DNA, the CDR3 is TGTGCCACCAGCGGAGCCCCATGGGGGGAACTGTTTTTT. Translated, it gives CATSGAPWGELFF.

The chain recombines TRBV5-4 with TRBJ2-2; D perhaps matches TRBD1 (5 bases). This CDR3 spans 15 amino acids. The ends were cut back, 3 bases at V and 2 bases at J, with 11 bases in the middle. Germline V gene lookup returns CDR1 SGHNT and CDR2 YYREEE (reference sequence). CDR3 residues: CASSSGQVNTGELFF. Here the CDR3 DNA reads TGTGCCAGCAGCTCCGGACAAGTCAACACCGGGGAGCTGTTTTTT.

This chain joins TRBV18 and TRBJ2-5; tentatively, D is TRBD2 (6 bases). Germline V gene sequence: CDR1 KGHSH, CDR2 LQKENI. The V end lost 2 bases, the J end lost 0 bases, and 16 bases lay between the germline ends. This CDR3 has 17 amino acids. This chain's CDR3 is CASSPSLLADHQETQYF. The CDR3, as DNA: TGTGCCAGCTCACCAAGTCTTTTAGCGGATCACCAAGAGACCCAGTACTTC.

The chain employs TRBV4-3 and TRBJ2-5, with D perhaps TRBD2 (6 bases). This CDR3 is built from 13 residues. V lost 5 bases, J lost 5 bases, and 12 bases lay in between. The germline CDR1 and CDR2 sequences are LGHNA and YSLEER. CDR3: CASSSGTWETQYF. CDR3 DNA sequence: TGCGCCAGCAGCTCTGGGACTTGGGAGACCCAGTACTTC.

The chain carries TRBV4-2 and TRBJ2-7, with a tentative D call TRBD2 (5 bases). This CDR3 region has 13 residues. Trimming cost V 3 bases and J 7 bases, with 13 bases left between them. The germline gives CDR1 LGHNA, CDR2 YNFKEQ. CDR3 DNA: TGTGCCAGCAGCCAGGCTCTAGCTGGGGAGCAGTACTTC. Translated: CASSQALAGEQYF.

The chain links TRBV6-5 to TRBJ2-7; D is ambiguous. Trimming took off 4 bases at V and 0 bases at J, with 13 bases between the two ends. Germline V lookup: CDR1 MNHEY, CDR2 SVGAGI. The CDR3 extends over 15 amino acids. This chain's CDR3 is CASSLTKPTSYEQYF. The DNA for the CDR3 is TGTGCCAGCAGTTTAACTAAGCCCACCTCCTACGAGCAGTACTTC.

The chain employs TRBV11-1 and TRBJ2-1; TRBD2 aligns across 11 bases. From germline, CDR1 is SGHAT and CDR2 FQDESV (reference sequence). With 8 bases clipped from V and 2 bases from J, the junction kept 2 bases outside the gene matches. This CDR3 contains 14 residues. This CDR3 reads CASGTSGTYNEQFF. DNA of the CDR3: TGTGCCAGCGGGACTAGCGGAACCTACAATGAGCAGTTCTTC.

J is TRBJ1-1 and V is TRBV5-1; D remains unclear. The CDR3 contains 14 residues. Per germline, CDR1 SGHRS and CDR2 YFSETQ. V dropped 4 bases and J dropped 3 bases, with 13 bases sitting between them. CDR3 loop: CASSAGSADTEAFF. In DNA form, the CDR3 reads TGCGCCAGCAGCGCCGGTTCGGCGGACACTGAAGCTTTCTTT.

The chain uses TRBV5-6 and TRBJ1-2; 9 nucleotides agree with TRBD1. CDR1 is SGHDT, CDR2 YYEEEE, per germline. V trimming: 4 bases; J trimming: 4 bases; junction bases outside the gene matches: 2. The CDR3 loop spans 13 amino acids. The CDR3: CASSQGQGYGYTF. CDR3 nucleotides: TGTGCCAGCAGCCAGGGACAGGGCTATGGCTACACCTTC.

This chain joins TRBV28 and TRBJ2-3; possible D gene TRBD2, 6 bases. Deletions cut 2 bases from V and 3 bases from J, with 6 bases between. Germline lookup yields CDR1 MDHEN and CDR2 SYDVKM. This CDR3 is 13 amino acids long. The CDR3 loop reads CASSLGGTDTQYF. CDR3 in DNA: TGTGCCAGCAGTTTAGGGGGGACAGATACGCAGTATTTT.

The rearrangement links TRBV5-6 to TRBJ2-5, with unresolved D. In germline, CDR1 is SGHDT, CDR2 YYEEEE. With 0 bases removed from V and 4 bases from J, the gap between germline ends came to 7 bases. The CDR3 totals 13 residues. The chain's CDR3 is CASSLDTPETQYF. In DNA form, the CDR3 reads TGTGCCAGCAGCTTGGACACCCCAGAGACCCAGTACTTC.

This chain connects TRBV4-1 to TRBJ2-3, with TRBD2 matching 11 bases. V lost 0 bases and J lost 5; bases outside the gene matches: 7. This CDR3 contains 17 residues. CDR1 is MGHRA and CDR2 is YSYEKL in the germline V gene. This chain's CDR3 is CASSQELSGGARDTQYF. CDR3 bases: TGCGCCAGCAGCCAAGAACTTAGCGGGGGGGCCAGAGATACGCAGTATTTT.

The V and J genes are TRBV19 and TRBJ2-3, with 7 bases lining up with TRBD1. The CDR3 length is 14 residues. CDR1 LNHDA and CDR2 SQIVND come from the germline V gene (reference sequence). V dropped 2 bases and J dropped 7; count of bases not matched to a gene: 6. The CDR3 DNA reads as TGTGCCAGTAGTATAATTGCAGGGGGAAATACGCAGTATTTT. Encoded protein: CASSIIAGGNTQYF. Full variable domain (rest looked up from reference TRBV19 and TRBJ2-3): DGGITQSPKYLFRKEGQNVTLSCEQNLNHDAMYWYRQDPGQGLRLIYYSQIVNDFQKGDIAEGYSVSREKKESFPLTVTSAQKNPTAFYLCASSIIAGGNTQYFGPGTRLTVL.

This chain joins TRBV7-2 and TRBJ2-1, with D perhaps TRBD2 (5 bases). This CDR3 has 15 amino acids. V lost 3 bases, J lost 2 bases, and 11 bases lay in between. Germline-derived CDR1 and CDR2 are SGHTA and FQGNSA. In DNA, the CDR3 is TGTGCCAGCAGCTTGGACTCAGTACCCTACAATGAGCAGTTCTTC. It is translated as CASSLDSVPYNEQFF.

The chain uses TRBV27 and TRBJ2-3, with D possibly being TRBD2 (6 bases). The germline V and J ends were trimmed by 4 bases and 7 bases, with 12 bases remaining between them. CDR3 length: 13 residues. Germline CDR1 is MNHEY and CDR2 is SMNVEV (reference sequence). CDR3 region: CASSSREPHTQYF. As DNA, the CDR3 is TGTGCCAGCAGTTCACGGGAGCCCCATACGCAGTATTTT.

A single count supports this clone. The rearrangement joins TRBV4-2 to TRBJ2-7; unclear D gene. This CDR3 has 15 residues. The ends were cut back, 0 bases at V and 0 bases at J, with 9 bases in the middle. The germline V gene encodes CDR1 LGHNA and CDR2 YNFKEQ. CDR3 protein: CASSQDARSSYEQYF. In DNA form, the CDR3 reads TGTGCCAGCAGCCAAGACGCGAGGAGCTCCTACGAGCAGTACTTC.

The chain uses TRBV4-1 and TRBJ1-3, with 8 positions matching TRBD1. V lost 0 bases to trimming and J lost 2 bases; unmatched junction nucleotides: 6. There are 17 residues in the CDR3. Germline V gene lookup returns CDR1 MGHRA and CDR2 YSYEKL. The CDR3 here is CASSQERQGAAGNTIYF. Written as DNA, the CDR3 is TGCGCCAGCAGCCAAGAGCGGCAGGGGGCAGCTGGAAACACCATATATTTT.

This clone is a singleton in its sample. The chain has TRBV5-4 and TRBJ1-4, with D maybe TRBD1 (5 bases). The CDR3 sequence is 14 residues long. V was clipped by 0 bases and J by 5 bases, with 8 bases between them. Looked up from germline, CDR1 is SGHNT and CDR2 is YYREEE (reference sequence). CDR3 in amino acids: CASSLASGNEKLFF. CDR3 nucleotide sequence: TGTGCCAGCAGCTTGGCCTCAGGGAATGAAAAACTGTTTTTT.

The CDR3 here is CASSQSEGGTATNEKLFF. The CDR3 DNA reads TGTGCCAGCAGCCAATCGGAAGGGGGCACTGCAACTAATGAAAAACTGTTTTTT. The rearrangement uses TRBV4-2 and TRBJ1-4, with 7 bases identical to TRBD1. The CDR3 length is 18 residues. Germline CDR1 and CDR2: LGHNA and YNFKEQ. J was trimmed by 0 bases and V by 2 bases; bases with no gene match: 9.

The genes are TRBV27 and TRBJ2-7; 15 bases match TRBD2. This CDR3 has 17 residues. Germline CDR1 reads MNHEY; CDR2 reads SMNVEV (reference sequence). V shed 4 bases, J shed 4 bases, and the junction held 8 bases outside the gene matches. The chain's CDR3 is CASSSGLAGGPRYEQYF. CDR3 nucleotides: TGTGCCAGCAGTTCCGGACTAGCGGGAGGGCCTCGGTACGAGCAGTACTTC.

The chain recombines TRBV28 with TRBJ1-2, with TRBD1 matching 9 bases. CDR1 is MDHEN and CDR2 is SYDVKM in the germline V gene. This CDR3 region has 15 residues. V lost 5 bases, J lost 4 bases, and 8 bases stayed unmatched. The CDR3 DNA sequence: TGTGCCAGCAGTACCGAAGGACAGGGGCGCTATGGCTACACCTTC. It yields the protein CASSTEGQGRYGYTF.

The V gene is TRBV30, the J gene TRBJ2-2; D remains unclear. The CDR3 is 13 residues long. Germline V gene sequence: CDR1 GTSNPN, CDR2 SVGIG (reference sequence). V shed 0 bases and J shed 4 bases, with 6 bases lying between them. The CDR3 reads CAWSVRGTGELFF. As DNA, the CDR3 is TGTGCCTGGAGTGTACGAGGCACCGGGGAGCTGTTTTTT.